These 31 T cell receptor beta chains came from one sample sequenced in a study of shared clonotypes between healthy human individuals. The naive CD8 fraction comprised CD45RO-negative cells positively selected for CCR7 and excluded terminally differentiated effector memory CD45RA+ cells. Only in-frame clones appear in the TCRdb table, and some are missing; sequencing was by immunoSEQ multiplex PCR. The sample holds around 2,100,000 clones, less than 95% seen once. The sequenced sample was naive CD8+ T cells sorted from blood. The receptors derive from a man younger than 35 in good health.

The V gene is TRBV6-1, the J gene TRBJ1-1, with D hard to call. Germline V gives CDR1 MNHNS, CDR2 SASEGT. This CDR3 comprises 14 residues. V was clipped by 3 bases and J by 0 bases, with 8 bases between them. The CDR3: CASSDRAMNTEAFF. In DNA form, the CDR3 reads TGTGCCAGCAGTGACCGGGCTATGAACACTGAAGCTTTCTTT.

This sequence joins TRBV4-3 and TRBJ2-3, with 10 positions matching TRBD2. CDR3 size: 16 residues. V was pared by 4 bases and J by 2 bases, with 6 bases of the junction left unmatched. The germline gives CDR1 LGHNA, CDR2 YSLEER. CDR3 amino acids: CASSPGLADATDTQYF. As DNA, the CDR3 is TGCGCCAGCAGCCCCGGACTAGCGGATGCCACAGATACGCAGTATTTT.

The gene calls are TRBV14 and TRBJ2-5; 9 bases fit TRBD1. The trim removed 0 bases at V and 4 bases at J, leaving 6 bases unmatched. CDR3 length: 16 amino acids. Germline V gives CDR1 SGHDN, CDR2 FVKESK. This chain's CDR3 is CASSQEGQGITETQYF. The CDR3 nucleotides are TGTGCCAGCAGCCAAGAGGGACAGGGTATTACAGAGACCCAGTACTTC.

The gene calls are TRBV4-1 and TRBJ2-2, with 9 bases matching TRBD1. This CDR3 has 16 residues. The V gene's germline CDR1 is MGHRA and CDR2 YSYEKL. V gave up 3 bases and J gave up 4 bases; unmatched junction bases: 6. The CDR3 DNA sequence: TGCGCCAGCAGCCACCGGACAGGGGAGATCACCGGGGAGCTGTTTTTT. Translated, it gives CASSHRTGEITGELFF.

V usage is TRBV2 and J usage is TRBJ2-7; tentative D call: TRBD1 (5 bases). Trimming took 11 bases from V and 5 from J, leaving 25 bases between them. The length of the CDR3 is 15 residues. In germline, CDR1 is SNHLY, CDR2 FYNNEI. CDR3 in amino acids: CAHTQVSRAIHEQYF. DNA for the CDR3: TGTGCCCACACTCAAGTCAGCAGGGCGATCCACGAGCAGTACTTC.

This clone was detected only once. This specimen includes other DNA sequences encoding the same CDR3. The gene calls are TRBV7-9 and TRBJ2-3, with TRBD2 matching over 11 bases. The CDR3 is 15 amino acids. With 5 bases clipped from V and 1 base from J, the junction kept 2 bases outside the gene matches. Per germline, CDR1 SEHNR and CDR2 FQNEAQ (reference sequence). The CDR3 spells CASSQLAGGTDTQYF. The CDR3 bases are TGTGCCAGCAGCCAACTAGCGGGGGGCACAGATACGCAGTATTTT.

The V gene is TRBV9, the J gene TRBJ1-4; D is uncertain. CDR1 and CDR2 from the germline V gene are SGDLS and YYNGEE. The CDR3 contains 15 residues. The V end was cut by 3 bases, the J end by 4 bases, with 13 bases between. CDR3 sequence: CASSAEGTLNEKLFF. The CDR3 DNA follows: TGTGCCAGCAGCGCCGAAGGAACCCTTAATGAAAAACTGTTTTTT.

The chain is built from TRBV5-6 and TRBJ1-4; D not resolved. CDR3 length: 16 amino acids. Looked up from germline, CDR1 is SGHDT and CDR2 is YYEEEE. Trimming shortened V by 4 bases and J by 0 bases, and 13 bases separated the two germline ends. CDR3 nucleotides: TGTGCCAGCAGCAATGTGGCGCGGGCAACTAATGAAAAACTGTTTTTT. Translated: CASSNVARATNEKLFF.

The chain carries TRBV30 and TRBJ2-1; D is unresolved. CDR1 is GTSNPN, CDR2 SVGIG, per germline (reference sequence). The V end was cut by 7 bases, the J end by 2 bases, with 12 bases between. CDR3 length: 13 residues. In DNA, the CDR3 is TGTGCCTACTACGGTGGGACCTACAATGAGCAGTTCTTC. It is translated as CAYYGGTYNEQFF.

The rearrangement links TRBV27 to TRBJ2-1; unclear D gene. Germline-derived CDR1 and CDR2 are MNHEY and SMNVEV (reference sequence). The V gene lost 0 bases and the J gene lost 6 bases, with 9 bases spanning the gap. The CDR3 is 14 amino acids. CDR3 region: CASSLSAGFNEQFF. CDR3 bases: TGTGCCAGCAGTTTATCGGCAGGTTTCAATGAGCAGTTCTTC.

The V call is TRBV27, the J call TRBJ1-5; maybe TRBD1 (5 bases). The CDR3 extends over 15 amino acids. Germline assignment: CDR1 MNHEY and CDR2 SMNVEV (reference sequence). V was cut by 10 bases and J by 3 bases, with 19 bases left in between. The CDR3 bases are TGTGCCATCTTAGGGTACCAAGGGGACAATCAGCCCCAGCATTTT. The encoded protein is CAILGYQGDNQPQHF.

The CDR3 DNA sequence: TGTGCCAGCAAGGTGGGTCCACAGGAGCAGTTCTTC. Protein: CASKVGPQEQFF. This chain connects TRBV2 to TRBJ2-1; D gene ambiguous. V was trimmed by 7 bases and J by 10 bases, leaving 14 bases between them. The CDR3 extends over 12 amino acids. Germline V gene lookup returns CDR1 SNHLY and CDR2 FYNNEI.

The chain has TRBV7-6 and TRBJ1-6; TRBD1 might be the D (5 bases). Germline CDR1 SGHVS, CDR2 FNYEAQ. Between the trimmed V and J ends, which lost 0 bases and 13 bases, there was a span of 10 bases. This CDR3 comprises 13 residues. The CDR3: CASSLAGRTPLHF. CDR3 in DNA: TGTGCCAGCAGCTTAGCGGGACGGACGCCCCTCCACTTT.

V gene TRBV7-9 combines with J gene TRBJ2-7; no clear D gene. Deletions cut 5 bases from V and 6 bases from J, with 17 bases between. This CDR3 contains 14 residues. Germline assignment: CDR1 SEHNR and CDR2 FQNEAQ (reference sequence). CDR3 loop: CASSPEYPTAEQYF. The CDR3 nucleotides are TGTGCCAGCAGCCCTGAATACCCAACGGCCGAGCAGTACTTC.

This chain uses TRBV9 with TRBJ2-5, with 10 bases lining up with TRBD2. CDR1 and CDR2 from the germline V gene are SGDLS and YYNGEE. V lost 8 bases to trimming and J lost 2 bases; unmatched junction nucleotides: 12. The CDR3 extends over 16 amino acids. CDR3 sequence: CARPGAGGMRQETQYF. The DNA for the CDR3 is TGTGCCAGACCGGGAGCGGGAGGGATGAGGCAAGAGACCCAGTACTTC.

This clone was recorded only once. V and J are TRBV29-1 and TRBJ2-2, with a weak D call TRBD2 (7 bases). The CDR3 has 15 amino acids. Germline V lookup: CDR1 SQVTM, CDR2 ANQGSEA. V was clipped by 0 bases and J by 6 bases, with 14 bases between them. CDR3 DNA sequence: TGCAGCGTTGAAGAGGGCGGGGGCCTGGCCGGGGAGCTGTTTTTT. It yields the protein CSVEEGGGLAGELFF.

The CDR3 bases are TGTGCCAGCTCTAGCGGGAGTTTAGTTGATACGCAGTATTTT. It yields the protein CASSSGSLVDTQYF. The chain links TRBV6-5 to TRBJ2-3; 10 bases agree with TRBD2. In germline, CDR1 is MNHEY, CDR2 SVGAGI. V lost 8 bases, J lost 6 bases, and 8 bases stayed unmatched. CDR3 length equals 14 residues.

This clone was seen just once. This sequence joins TRBV29-1 and TRBJ1-1; D gene uncertain. Trimming removed 4 bases from V and 4 bases from J, with 7 bases in between. The germline gives CDR1 SQVTM, CDR2 ANQGSEA. The CDR3 has 11 amino acids. The DNA for the CDR3 is TGCAGCGTTGTCCCAGCCACTGAAGCTTTCTTT. It translates to CSVVPATEAFF.

On this clone itself: This sample also contains other DNA sequences that code for the same CDR3. The rearrangement uses TRBV30 and TRBJ2-1; possible D gene TRBD1, 5 bases. Germline lookup yields CDR1 GTSNPN and CDR2 SVGIG (reference sequence). Trimming took 0 bases from V and 4 from J, leaving 7 bases between them. This CDR3 spans 13 amino acids. The chain's CDR3 is CAWSVGQYNEQFF. The CDR3 nucleotides read TGTGCCTGGAGTGTAGGACAATACAATGAGCAGTTCTTC.

V is TRBV4-1 and J is TRBJ2-7; 7 bases match TRBD1. This CDR3 has 14 amino acids. J was trimmed by 3 bases and V by 3 bases; bases with no gene match: 5. Germline V gene sequence: CDR1 MGHRA, CDR2 YSYEKL. The CDR3 loop is CASSHPGQLYEQYF. The CDR3 coding sequence is TGCGCCAGCAGCCACCCGGGACAGCTCTACGAGCAGTACTTC.

The V call is TRBV7-9, the J call TRBJ2-7; TRBD1 matches 8 bases. CDR1 and CDR2 (germline): SEHNR, FQNEAQ (reference sequence). The CDR3 loop spans 15 amino acids. J was trimmed by 0 bases and V by 5 bases; bases with no gene match: 6. DNA of the CDR3: TGTGCCAGCAGCATTCGGGACAGGCCCTCCTACGAGCAGTACTTC. It encodes CASSIRDRPSYEQYF. Variable domain in full (rest from reference TRBV7-9 and TRBJ2-7): DTGVSQNPRHKITKRGQNVTFRCDPISEHNRLYWYRQTLGQGPEFLTYFQNEAQLEKSRLLSDRFSAERPKGSFSTLEIQRTEQGDSAMYLCASSIRDRPSYEQYFGPGTRLTVT.

The chain uses TRBV27 and TRBJ2-1; no definite D call. The germline CDR1 and CDR2 sequences are MNHEY and SMNVEV (reference sequence). The length of the CDR3 is 16 residues. V dropped 3 bases and J dropped 0 bases, with 12 bases sitting between them. The CDR3 nucleotides read TGTGCCAGCAGTTTCAGAGTCCTCGGCTCCTACAATGAGCAGTTCTTC. It specifies CASSFRVLGSYNEQFF.

This chain joins TRBV4-1 and TRBJ1-6; 7 bases are a match to TRBD1. The J segment lost 0 bases and the V segment lost 0 bases, leaving 5 bases of the junction unmatched. CDR1 MGHRA and CDR2 YSYEKL come from the germline V gene. The length of the CDR3 is 18 residues. The chain's CDR3 is CASSQDDRVSSYNSPLHF. CDR3 nucleotide sequence: TGCGCCAGCAGCCAAGATGACAGGGTGAGCTCCTATAATTCACCCCTCCACTTT.

This clone is a singleton in its sample. The CDR3 loop reads CASSPPAGLAGDDTQYF. DNA of the CDR3: TGTGCCAGCAGCCCCCCGGCAGGACTAGCGGGGGATGATACGCAGTATTTT. This chain joins TRBV7-9 and TRBJ2-3; the match to TRBD2 covers 13 bases. This CDR3 comprises 17 residues. The junction had 11 bases not matched to a gene; V was cut back by 5 bases and J by 6 bases. Per germline, CDR1 SEHNR and CDR2 FQNEAQ (reference sequence). The whole variable domain, remainder taken from reference TRBV7-9 and TRBJ2-3, is DTGVSQNPRHKITKRGQNVTFRCDPISEHNRLYWYRQTLGQGPEFLTYFQNEAQLEKSRLLSDRFSAERPKGSFSTLEIQRTEQGDSAMYLCASSPPAGLAGDDTQYFGPGTRLTVL.

This rearrangement joins TRBV9 to TRBJ2-1; tentative D call: TRBD2 (6 bases). Per germline, CDR1 SGDLS and CDR2 YYNGEE. The CDR3 is 15 residues long. V lost 4 bases and J lost 6, with 17 bases in between. In DNA, the CDR3 is TGTGCCAGCAGCTATCGGAGGGCAGCCCGCAATGAGCAGTTCTTC. Its translation: CASSYRRAARNEQFF.

CDR3 sequence (DNA): TGTGCCAGCGGAGGGGACACTGAAGCTTTCTTT. This gives the protein CASGGDTEAFF. V is TRBV6-5 and J is TRBJ1-1; weak D call: TRBD1 (5 bases). From germline, CDR1 is MNHEY and CDR2 SVGAGI. Trimming took 8 bases from V and 3 from J, leaving 7 bases between them. The CDR3 is 11 residues long.

This chain links TRBV6-5 with TRBJ1-1; 10 bases match TRBD1. J was trimmed by 5 bases and V by 6 bases; bases with no gene match: 6. From germline, CDR1 is MNHEY and CDR2 SVGAGI. This CDR3 is 14 amino acids long. CDR3 in DNA: TGTGCCAGCAGAGCCGGGACAGGGGAGACTGAAGCTTTCTTT. It specifies CASRAGTGETEAFF.

This chain connects TRBV13 to TRBJ1-2; 8 nucleotides align to TRBD1. Germline V gives CDR1 PRHDT, CDR2 FYEKMQ (reference sequence). V trimming: 4 bases; J trimming: 5 bases; junction bases outside the gene matches: 3. CDR3 length: 13 residues. The CDR3 protein is CASSSDREYGYTF. The CDR3 coding sequence is TGTGCCAGCAGCTCGGACAGGGAGTATGGCTACACCTTC.

V is TRBV5-6 and J is TRBJ1-4, with D perhaps matching TRBD1 (6 bases). The length of the CDR3 is 14 residues. Deletions cut 2 bases from V and 4 bases from J, with 9 bases between. Germline V lookup: CDR1 SGHDT, CDR2 YYEEEE. CDR3 loop: CASSLGGINEKLFF. The DNA for the CDR3 is TGTGCCAGCAGCTTAGGGGGGATTAATGAAAAACTGTTTTTT.

This clone was recorded once. The rearrangement joins TRBV27 to TRBJ2-1; D may be TRBD2 (5 bases). The CDR3 contains 14 residues. Germline lookup yields CDR1 MNHEY and CDR2 SMNVEV (reference sequence). Trimming took 3 bases from V and 5 from J, leaving 11 bases between them. CDR3 nucleotide sequence: TGTGCCAGCAGTTTTGGGCTAGCCCACAATGAGCAGTTCTTC. Encoded protein: CASSFGLAHNEQFF.

The chain carries TRBV2 and TRBJ2-7; the D gene is possibly TRBD1 (5 bases). Germline CDR1 is SNHLY and CDR2 is FYNNEI. Trimming stripped 1 base from V and 0 bases from J, with 10 bases between. CDR3 length: 15 amino acids. CDR3 sequence (DNA): TGTGCCAGCAGTGAAGGTGCAGGGCTCTCCTACGAGCAGTACTTC. This encodes CASSEGAGLSYEQYF.